This T cell receptor (beta chain) was found in a study of CXCR3-negative and CXCR3-positive naive CD8 T cells. The authors prepared UMI-labeled TRB cDNA libraries by 5' RACE. TCRdb reanalyzed the 5' RACE reads and collapses them to one entry per CDR3 protein, without DNA. The sample shows roughly 93,000 distinct CDR3 sequences, and less than 1.1% sits with its ten largest clones. Study-wide results and limits: The study found more hydrophobic TRB CDR3s in CXCR3-positive naive cells than in CXCR3-negative naive cells. Diversity proved comparably high across both naive subsets and much lower in memory CD8+ cells. Naive subsets expressed similar surface CD5; TRB CDR3 features served to infer TCR strength.

This CDR3 is 13 amino acids long. Germline CDR1 is MGHRA and CDR2 is YSYEKL. Per CD8+ T cell subset, triplicate sorts of some 280,000 cells each were done. The naive CD8+ gate required CD45RO-CCR7+CD27+CD95- phenotype. Worth noting for this clonotype: Antigen unknown.

This clonotype originated in a human donor in good health. Some clones in this sample may be carry-over from other donors' samples. The specimen sequenced was naive CXCR3+ CD8+ T cells from blood. Subset specified: CD45RO-CCR7+CD27+CD95- naive CD8+ T cells expressing CXCR3 (TNR3+). This sequence joins TRBV4-1 and TRBJ2-7; TCRdb selects TRBD1, and the lack of DNA leaves this call unchecked. This CDR3 is CASSHADSYEQYF.